These 9 T cell receptor beta chains originate from one sample sequenced in a study of blood T cell repertoires in COVID-19. Assay used: immunoSEQ multiplex PCR; TCRdb lists only in-frame clones, some missing. In the table there are 35,000 to 45,000 clones, roughly 88% of which are singletons. The specimen was peripheral blood. The receptor source for this set is a woman over 75 with acute or convalescent COVID-19.

The CDR3 DNA reads as TGTGCCACCAGTATCGGGACAGGGAATCAGCCCCAGCATTTT. Encoded protein: CATSIGTGNQPQHF. This sequence joins TRBV24-1 and TRBJ1-5; TRBD1 matches at 9 bases. Germline assignment: CDR1 KGHDR and CDR2 SFDVKD. There are 14 residues in the CDR3. Trimming cost V 6 bases and J 4 bases; bases outside gene matches: 3.

The CDR3 region is CASRQGPGPEAFF. CDR3 coding DNA: TGTGCCAGCAGACAGGGGCCAGGACCTGAAGCTTTCTTT. J is TRBJ1-1 and V is TRBV2; 7 nucleotides line up with TRBD1. This CDR3 comprises 13 residues. Germline assignment: CDR1 SNHLY and CDR2 FYNNEI. J lost 6 bases, V lost 6 bases, and 7 bases had no gene match.

Comment on this clone: Other DNA sequences in the same sample also yield this CDR3. The rearrangement links TRBV18 to TRBJ2-3; perhaps TRBD1 as D (6 bases). V was clipped by 3 bases and J by 6 bases, with 7 bases between them. The germline CDR1 and CDR2 sequences are KGHSH and LQKENI. The CDR3 is 12 residues long. The CDR3 here is CASSPRGDTQYF. Here the CDR3 DNA reads TGTGCCAGCTCACCGAGGGGGGATACGCAGTATTTT.

The V gene is TRBV18, the J gene TRBJ2-1; 7 bases fit TRBD1. The CDR3 runs to 14 residues. The V gene's germline CDR1 is KGHSH and CDR2 LQKENI. J was trimmed by 9 bases and V by 3 bases; bases with no gene match: 8. The CDR3: CASSPNPQGVEQFF. CDR3 bases: TGTGCCAGCTCACCCAATCCCCAGGGGGTTGAGCAGTTCTTC.

This clone showed up just a few times. The gene calls are TRBV10-3 and TRBJ1-6, with D maybe TRBD1 (5 bases). V lost 4 bases and J 5 bases, leaving 12 bases between the germline ends. Looked up from germline, CDR1 is ENHRY and CDR2 is SYGVKD. This CDR3 region has 15 residues. DNA of the CDR3: TGTGCCATCAGTGCCTCGACAGTAAATAATTCACCCCTCCACTTT. This translates into CAISASTVNNSPLHF.

This chain joins TRBV3-1 (or the pseudogene TRBV3-2) and TRBJ2-7; D gene uncertain. The CDR3 contains 12 residues. V lost 4 bases and J 0 bases, leaving 4 bases between the germline ends. Germline V CDR1 and CDR2: LGHDT, YNNKEL (reference sequence). CDR3 sequence reads: CASSLSSYEQYF. In DNA form, the CDR3 reads TGTGCCAGCAGCCTGAGCTCCTACGAGCAGTACTTC.

The chain has TRBV2 and TRBJ2-5; 8 bases are a match to TRBD1. The CDR3 is 19 residues long. The trim removed 8 bases at V and 5 bases at J, leaving 25 bases unmatched. Germline-derived CDR1 and CDR2 are SNHLY and FYNNEI. The CDR3 nucleotides read TGTGCCAGCCTCCGATTATCCCTTCCTCGGACAGGGAATGTCGAGACCCAGTACTTC. It yields the protein CASLRLSLPRTGNVETQYF.

This chain links TRBV30 with TRBJ1-4, with a weak D call TRBD1 (5 bases). This CDR3 has 13 residues. Germline CDR1 is GTSNPN and CDR2 is SVGIG (reference sequence). V lost 4 bases and J lost 4, with 10 bases in between. The CDR3: CAWKGRGNEKLFF. CDR3 DNA sequence: TGTGCCTGGAAGGGGAGGGGTAATGAAAAACTGTTTTTT.

The rearrangement links TRBV14 to TRBJ2-5; TRBD1 matches 7 bases. V was clipped by 4 bases and J by 2 bases; unmatched bases: 1. The germline CDR1 and CDR2 sequences are SGHDN and FVKESK. The length of the CDR3 is 13 residues. The CDR3 coding sequence is TGTGCCAGCAGCCGGGGACAGCAAGAGACCCAGTACTTC. It translates to CASSRGQQETQYF.